A selection of T cell receptor beta chains follows, all from one sample in a study of cytomegalovirus exposure and HLA in healthy donors. Assay: immunoSEQ multiplex PCR; the TCRdb copy retains only in-frame clones and omits some. The data show 100,000 to 150,000 clones, approximately 82% seen once. Sequenced input: PBMCs. These receptors all stem from a female donor in good health and CMV-seronegative. Each CDR3 is given with its conserved first and last residue. D genes are given only for firm matches. Only some rows state a clone size, as once, few, many or a class for expanded clones.

v_gene: TRBV4-3
j_gene: TRBJ2-1
abundance: few
d_gene: -
CDR3nt: TGCGCCAGCAGCCGCAAATTTACCGGGACTTTGGGGGAGCAGTTCTTC
CDR3aa: CASSRKFTGTLGEQFF

v_gene: TRBV7-2
j_gene: TRBJ2-1
abundance: -
d_gene: -
CDR3nt: TGTGCCAGCAACATGGAGTGGAATGAGCAGTTCTTC
CDR3aa: CASNMEWNEQFF

v_gene: TRBV9
j_gene: TRBJ2-1
abundance: -
d_gene: -
CDR3nt: TGTGCCAGCAGCGTACAGGGCAATGAGCAGTTCTTC
CDR3aa: CASSVQGNEQFF

v_gene: TRBV28
j_gene: TRBJ2-7
abundance: -
d_gene: TRBD2
CDR3nt: TGTGCCAGCAGCACCCCTGTAGCGGGAGGATCCACGAACTCCTACGAGCAGTACTTC
CDR3aa: CASSTPVAGGSTNSYEQYF

v_gene: TRBV7-2
j_gene: TRBJ2-7
abundance: -
d_gene: -
CDR3nt: TGTGCCAGCAGCTTTTCTGGGAGTAAATACGAGCAGTACTTC
CDR3aa: CASSFSGSKYEQYF

v_gene: TRBV28
j_gene: TRBJ1-4
abundance: -
d_gene: -
CDR3nt: TGTGCCAGCAGCCCTACCCAGTGGCTCGGGGAAAAACTGTTTTTT
CDR3aa: CASSPTQWLGEKLFF

v_gene: TRBV29-1
j_gene: TRBJ2-7
abundance: -
d_gene: TRBD2
CDR3nt: TGCAGCGTTGAGGGACCTAGCGGGAGTGGAGAGCAGTACTTC
CDR3aa: CSVEGPSGSGEQYF

v_gene: TRBV10-3
j_gene: TRBJ2-7
abundance: -
d_gene: TRBD2
CDR3nt: TGTGCCATCAGTGACTCGACCGGGACTAGCGGGAGGGCCCTCTACGAGCAGTACTTC
CDR3aa: CAISDSTGTSGRALYEQYF

v_gene: TRBV28
j_gene: TRBJ2-7
abundance: -
d_gene: -
CDR3nt: TGTGCCAGCAGTTTACCGGGATCCTACGAGCAGTACTTC
CDR3aa: CASSLPGSYEQYF

v_gene: TRBV6-6
j_gene: TRBJ2-5
abundance: -
d_gene: -
CDR3nt: TGTGCCAGCACCCTAGAGGAGACCCAGTACTTC
CDR3aa: CASTLEETQYF

v_gene: TRBV6-7
j_gene: TRBJ2-3
abundance: once
d_gene: TRBD2
CDR3nt: TGTGCCAGCAATCAACTAGCGGGAGGGATGGATACGCAGTATTTT
CDR3aa: CASNQLAGGMDTQYF

v_gene: TRBV19
j_gene: TRBJ2-7
abundance: -
d_gene: TRBD1
CDR3nt: TGTGCCAGTAGTATCACAGGGGTTTACGAGCAGTACTTC
CDR3aa: CASSITGVYEQYF

v_gene: TRBV4-1
j_gene: TRBJ2-1
abundance: -
d_gene: TRBD2
CDR3nt: TGCGCCAGCAGCCAAGTCCTAGCGGGAGGGCCTCCCTCCTACAATGAGCAGTTCTTC
CDR3aa: CASSQVLAGGPPSYNEQFF

v_gene: TRBV7-2
j_gene: TRBJ2-7
abundance: -
d_gene: -
CDR3nt: TGTGCCAGCAGCTTAGCGCTCAGGACAACGAGCTCCTACGAGCAGTACTTC
CDR3aa: CASSLALRTTSSYEQYF

v_gene: TRBV9
j_gene: TRBJ2-7
abundance: -
d_gene: TRBD1
CDR3nt: TGTGCCAGCAGCGCGGGACAGGGTCCCTACGAGCAGTACTTC
CDR3aa: CASSAGQGPYEQYF

v_gene: TRBV9
j_gene: TRBJ1-4
abundance: -
d_gene: TRBD1
CDR3nt: TGTGCCAGCAGCGAGGGGACAGGGTTGGAAAAACTGTTTTTT
CDR3aa: CASSEGTGLEKLFF

v_gene: TRBV4-3
j_gene: TRBJ2-3
abundance: -
d_gene: -
CDR3nt: TGCGCCAGCAGCCAAGAGGGGCTCGGCACAGATACGCAGTATTTT
CDR3aa: CASSQEGLGTDTQYF

v_gene: TRBV7-9
j_gene: TRBJ1-6
abundance: -
d_gene: -
CDR3nt: TGTGCCAGCAGCTTAGCTAGCCCCTCTTCACCCCTCCACTTT
CDR3aa: CASSLASPSSPLHF

v_gene: TRBV27
j_gene: TRBJ2-1
abundance: -
d_gene: -
CDR3nt: TGTGCCAGCAGTTACAGGTGGACGGGTGAGCAGTTCTTC
CDR3aa: CASSYRWTGEQFF

v_gene: TRBV9
j_gene: TRBJ2-2
abundance: -
d_gene: -
CDR3nt: TGTGCCAGCAGCGCCTCGTCGGACATCACCGGGGAGCTGTTTTTT
CDR3aa: CASSASSDITGELFF

v_gene: TRBV6-5
j_gene: TRBJ2-7
abundance: -
d_gene: TRBD2
CDR3nt: TGTGCCAGCAGGATAGCGGGAGGGCCAACCTACGAGCAGTACTTC
CDR3aa: CASRIAGGPTYEQYF

v_gene: TRBV5-4
j_gene: TRBJ2-7
abundance: -
d_gene: -
CDR3nt: TGTGCCAGCAGCAGTCTGACGGGATCACCCTACGAGCAGTACTTC
CDR3aa: CASSSLTGSPYEQYF

v_gene: TRBV7-3
j_gene: TRBJ2-7
abundance: -
d_gene: TRBD1
CDR3nt: TGTGCCAGCAGCTCACAGGGACAGAACGAGCAGTACTTC
CDR3aa: CASSSQGQNEQYF

v_gene: TRBV29-1
j_gene: TRBJ2-6
abundance: -
d_gene: -
CDR3nt: TGCAGCGTTGCAGTCTCTGGGGCCAACGTCCTGACTTTC
CDR3aa: CSVAVSGANVLTF

v_gene: TRBV5-1
j_gene: TRBJ1-5
abundance: -
d_gene: TRBD1
CDR3nt: TGCGCCAGCAGCTTGCGAACAGGGGATCAGCCCCAGCATTTT
CDR3aa: CASSLRTGDQPQHF